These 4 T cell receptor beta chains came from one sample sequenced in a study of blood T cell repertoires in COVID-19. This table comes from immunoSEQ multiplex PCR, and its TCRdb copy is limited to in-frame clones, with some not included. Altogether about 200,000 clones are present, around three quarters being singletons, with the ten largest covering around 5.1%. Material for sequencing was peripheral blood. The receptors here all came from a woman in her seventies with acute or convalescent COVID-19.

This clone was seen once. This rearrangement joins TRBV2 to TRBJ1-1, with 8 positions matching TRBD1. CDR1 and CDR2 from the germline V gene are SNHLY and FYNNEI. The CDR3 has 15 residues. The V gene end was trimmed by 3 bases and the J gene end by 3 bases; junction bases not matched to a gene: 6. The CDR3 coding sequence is TGTGCCAGCAGTGATCAGGGGGCGGGGGACACTGAAGCTTTCTTT. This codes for CASSDQGAGDTEAFF. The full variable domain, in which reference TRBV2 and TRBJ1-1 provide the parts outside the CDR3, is EPEVTQTPSHQVTQMGQEVILRCVPISNHLYFYWYRQILGQKVEFLVSFYNNEISEKSEIFDDQFSVERPDGSNFTLKIRSTKLEDSAMYFCASSDQGAGDTEAFFGQGTRLTVV.

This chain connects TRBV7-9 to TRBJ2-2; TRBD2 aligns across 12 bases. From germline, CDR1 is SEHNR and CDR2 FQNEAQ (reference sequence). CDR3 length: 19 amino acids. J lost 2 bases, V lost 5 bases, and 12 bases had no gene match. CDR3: CASSRRLAGVEVNTGELFF. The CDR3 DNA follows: TGTGCCAGCAGCCGGAGACTAGCGGGAGTTGAAGTTAACACCGGGGAGCTGTTTTTT. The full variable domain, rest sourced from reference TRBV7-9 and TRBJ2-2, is DTGVSQNPRHKITKRGQNVTFRCDPISEHNRLYWYRQTLGQGPEFLTYFQNEAQLEKSRLLSDRFSAERPKGSFSTLEIQRTEQGDSAMYLCASSRRLAGVEVNTGELFFGEGSRLTVL.

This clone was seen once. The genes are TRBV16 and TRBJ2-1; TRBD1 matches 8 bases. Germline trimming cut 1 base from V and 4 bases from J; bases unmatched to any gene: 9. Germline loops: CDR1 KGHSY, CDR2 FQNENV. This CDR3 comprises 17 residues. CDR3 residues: CASSQFRAGGFYNEQFF. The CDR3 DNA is TGTGCCAGCAGCCAATTCCGGGCAGGGGGCTTTTACAATGAGCAGTTCTTC.

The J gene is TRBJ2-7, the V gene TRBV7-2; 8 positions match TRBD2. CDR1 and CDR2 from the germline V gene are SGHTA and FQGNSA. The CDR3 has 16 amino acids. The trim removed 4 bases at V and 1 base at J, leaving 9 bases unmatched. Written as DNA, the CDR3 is TGTGCCAGCAGCTCCCAGACTAGCGCTTATTCCTACGAGCAGTACTTC. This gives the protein CASSSQTSAYSYEQYF.